The clone carrying this T cell receptor beta chain was observed at least ten times. What it binds is unknown. From the 5' RACE reads, TCRdb called clonotypes with MiXCR, one entry per CDR3 protein. The sample lists 230,000 or so distinct CDR3 sequences, 3.6% seen once, with about 20% in the top ten. Germline assignment: CDR1 MDHEN and CDR2 SYDVKM. The CDR3 length is 12 residues. V lost 7 bases and J 7 bases, leaving 14 bases between the germline ends. These data originate in a study of T cells after yellow fever vaccination. Overall study: It was SMART-Seq v4 Ultra Low Input that prepared the fractions with low cell numbers.

Study conclusions and caveats: Most primary-vaccination clones reappeared after the booster (approximately 95% CD4, about 87% CD8).

The chain carries TRBV28 and TRBJ2-7, with D possibly being TRBD2 (5 bases). Here the sequenced sample was PBMCs, taken 15 days after the yellow fever booster vaccination. The receptor comes from a man aged 18 to 29 who received the YFV17D yellow fever vaccine. CDR3 nucleotide sequence: TGTGCCAGCAAATCGGCGGGCAGAGAGCAGTACTTC. Protein: CASKSAGREQYF.